Shown below are 21 T cell receptor beta chains from a single sample sequenced in a study of blood T cell repertoires in COVID-19 (dated by TCRdb to the early 2020s). The protocol used for the library was the immunoSEQ multiplex PCR assay. TCRdb carries this immuneACCESS record with in-frame sequences only. Its versions omit some clonotypes, under half of them owing to an unresolved V gene in the studies checked, with the rest unexplained. Across this sample there are about 210,000 clones, with about 88% seen only once. In total, the top ten clones hold over 1.5% of the sample. Sequencing was done on a sample of peripheral blood. These receptor sequences come from a man in his 70s with acute or convalescent COVID-19.

V usage is TRBV10-3 and J usage is TRBJ2-1; 9 nucleotides align to TRBD1. Unmatched junction bases numbered 12, after V lost 6 bases and J lost 6 bases. CDR3 size: 16 residues. Germline values: CDR1 ENHRY, CDR2 SYGVKD. Here the CDR3 reads CAIRNNPGQGTNEQFF. In nucleotides, the CDR3 is TGTGCCATCAGGAACAATCCGGGACAGGGCACCAATGAGCAGTTCTTC.

The rearrangement uses TRBV19 and TRBJ1-5, with 9 nucleotides matching TRBD1. The junction had 8 bases not matched to a gene; V was cut back by 5 bases and J by 9 bases. CDR3 size: 14 residues. Looked up from germline, CDR1 is LNHDA and CDR2 is SQIVND (reference sequence). CDR3 DNA: TGTGCCAGTAGTCCACAGGGGGCCGTAGCGCCCCAGCATTTT. Protein sequence: CASSPQGAVAPQHF.

V is TRBV3-1 (or the pseudogene TRBV3-2) and J is TRBJ2-1; no firm D call. The germline gives CDR1 LGHDT, CDR2 YNNKEL (reference sequence). The CDR3 covers 15 residues. Trimming removed 4 bases at V and 0 bases at J, with 10 bases between. DNA of the CDR3: TGTGCCAGCAGCCCCCGGGTCTTCTCCTACAATGAGCAGTTCTTC. Protein product: CASSPRVFSYNEQFF.

The chain uses TRBV19 and TRBJ1-4, with a tentative D call TRBD1 (6 bases). Germline CDR1 reads LNHDA; CDR2 reads SQIVND (reference sequence). Deletions cut 5 bases from V and 7 bases from J, with 14 bases between. The CDR3 runs to 14 residues. For the CDR3, the DNA is TGTGCCAGTAGTTCGGGGGGCGCGGGTGAAAAACTGTTTTTT. Protein product: CASSSGGAGEKLFF.

The chain uses TRBV5-8 and TRBJ1-2, with a possible D match to TRBD1 (6 bases). The CDR3 covers 15 residues. V was shortened by 6 bases and J by 4 bases, with 19 bases between the two germline ends. Looked up from germline, CDR1 is SGHTS and CDR2 is YDEGEE. The CDR3 protein is CASTRGQPDGYGYTF. The CDR3 DNA reads TGTGCCAGCACAAGAGGACAGCCGGATGGCTATGGCTACACCTTC.

The chain joins TRBV16 to TRBJ2-1, with D unresolved. CDR3 length equals 15 residues. V dropped 2 bases and J dropped 2 bases, with 10 bases sitting between them. Germline CDR1 reads KGHSY; CDR2 reads FQNENV. Written as DNA, the CDR3 is TGTGCCAGCAGCCAAGGAGCGCAAGCCTACAATGAGCAGTTCTTC. Translated: CASSQGAQAYNEQFF.

The chain joins TRBV5-1 to TRBJ1-2, with 8 bases fitting TRBD1. The length of the CDR3 is 15 residues. The germline gives CDR1 SGHRS, CDR2 YFSETQ. V lost 5 bases to trimming and J lost 4 bases; unmatched junction nucleotides: 10. CDR3 amino acids: CASRVAGGAAYGYTF. The CDR3 DNA reads TGCGCCAGCAGAGTAGCAGGGGGCGCCGCCTATGGCTACACCTTC. The whole variable domain, remainder taken from reference TRBV5-1 and TRBJ1-2, is KAGVTQTPRYLIKTRGQQVTLSCSPISGHRSVSWYQQTPGQGLQFLFEYFSETQRNKGNFPGRFSGRQFSNSRSEMNVSTLELGDSALYLCASRVAGGAAYGYTFGSGTRLTVV.

This clone was counted at least ten times. The sample holds other DNA sequences that translate to the same CDR3. The chain uses TRBV5-1 and TRBJ2-7, with D possibly being TRBD1 (5 bases). The CDR3 sequence is 14 residues long. V shed 4 bases and J shed 0 bases, with 11 bases lying between them. Per the germline V gene, CDR1 is SGHRS and CDR2 is YFSETQ. CDR3 nucleotide sequence: TGCGCCAGCAGCCCCGACAGCCCCTCCTACGAGCAGTACTTC. It translates to CASSPDSPSYEQYF.

This clone was found a few times. This chain connects TRBV29-1 to TRBJ2-7, with 9 positions matching TRBD1. The V and J ends lost 4 bases and 7 bases, in that order; junction bases with no gene match: 8. CDR1 is SQVTM and CDR2 is ANQGSEA in the germline V gene. This CDR3 comprises 13 residues. The CDR3 loop is CSVAVQGAGEQYF. CDR3 nucleotides: TGCAGCGTTGCCGTACAGGGGGCAGGTGAGCAGTACTTC.

The CDR3 sequence: CASSQSGNTIYF. As DNA, the CDR3 is TGTGCCAGCAGTCAGTCTGGAAACACCATATATTTT. The chain has TRBV2 and TRBJ1-3; D is unresolved. V lost 5 bases and J 1 base, leaving 3 bases between the germline ends. The CDR3 length is 12 residues. Germline CDR1 and CDR2: SNHLY and FYNNEI. The entire variable domain, with the rest obtained from reference TRBV2 and TRBJ1-3, is as follows: EPEVTQTPSHQVTQMGQEVILRCVPISNHLYFYWYRQILGQKVEFLVSFYNNEISEKSEIFDDQFSVERPDGSNFTLKIRSTKLEDSAMYFCASSQSGNTIYFGEGSWLTVV.

The V call is TRBV7-2, the J call TRBJ2-4; TRBD1 matches 9 bases. The CDR3 consists of 15 residues. V lost 5 bases and J lost 6; bases outside the gene matches: 8. Germline CDR1 reads SGHTA; CDR2 reads FQGNSA. Here the CDR3 DNA reads TGTGCCAGCAGCCTGGGACAGGGTAGTTTAAACATTCAGTACTTC. This encodes CASSLGQGSLNIQYF.

V gene TRBV19 combines with J gene TRBJ2-7, with 7 bases identical to TRBD1. V was pared by 3 bases and J by 2 bases, with 4 bases of the junction left unmatched. CDR3 length equals 14 residues. CDR1 and CDR2 from the germline V gene are LNHDA and SQIVND (reference sequence). The CDR3 DNA is TGTGCCAGTAGTATCACAGGGGCTCCCTACGAGCAGTACTTC. Its protein is CASSITGAPYEQYF.

The DNA for the CDR3 is TGTGCCAGCACTACAGGACTATCGGTCGGCGAGCAGTACTTC. This codes for CASTTGLSVGEQYF. The rearrangement joins TRBV7-9 to TRBJ2-7; TRBD2 might be the D (6 bases). The V and J ends lost 7 bases and 6 bases respectively, with 19 bases between them. Germline CDR1 SEHNR, CDR2 FQNEAQ (reference sequence). This CDR3 contains 14 residues.

In this sample, this clone turned up once. V and J are TRBV5-1 and TRBJ2-1; D possibly corresponds to TRBD2 (5 bases). This CDR3 is built from 16 residues. Trimming pared 0 bases from V and 5 bases from J, leaving 15 bases between. The germline V gene encodes CDR1 SGHRS and CDR2 YFSETQ. Here the CDR3 reads CASSLGLSTGNNEQFF. DNA for the CDR3: TGCGCCAGCAGCTTGGGACTATCGACGGGCAACAATGAGCAGTTCTTC.

This chain uses TRBV7-2 with TRBJ1-1; perhaps TRBD1 as D (5 bases). The CDR3 has 14 amino acids. CDR1 is SGHTA and CDR2 is FQGNSA in the germline V gene. V lost 2 bases and J 11 bases, leaving 18 bases between the germline ends. The DNA for the CDR3 is TGTGCCAGCAGCTTAAACGGGGGGAAGGATGAGGCTTTCTTT. As protein: CASSLNGGKDEAFF.

V gene TRBV7-3 combines with J gene TRBJ2-3, with TRBD2 identical over 15 bases. Per germline, CDR1 SGHTA and CDR2 FQGTGA. The CDR3 spans 17 residues. V lost 3 bases, J lost 4 bases, and 5 bases stayed unmatched. CDR3 nucleotide sequence: TGTGCCAGCAGCTTCGGACTAGCGGGAGGGGAAGCAGATACGCAGTATTTT. Translation gives CASSFGLAGGEADTQYF. The full variable domain, its missing parts supplied by reference TRBV7-3 and TRBJ2-3, is GAGVSQTPSNKVTEKGKYVELRCDPISGHTALYWYRQSLGQGPEFLIYFQGTGAADDSGLPNDRFFAVRPEGSVSTLKIQRTERGDSAVYLCASSFGLAGGEADTQYFGPGTRLTVL.

The rearrangement joins TRBV12-3 or TRBV12-4 to TRBJ2-5; the D gene is possibly TRBD2 (5 bases). Trimming took off 5 bases at V and 5 bases at J, with 12 bases between the two ends. The CDR3 loop spans 13 amino acids. The CDR3 DNA sequence: TGTGCCAGCAGTCCCCTAGCTAGGGAGACCCAGTACTTC. As protein: CASSPLARETQYF.

The DNA for the CDR3 is TGTGCCATCAGTGGCGGACAACACAATGAGCAGTTCTTC. Its translation is CAISGGQHNEQFF. This chain links TRBV10-3 with TRBJ2-1, with a tentative D call TRBD1 (5 bases). The CDR3 sequence is 13 residues long. Germline values: CDR1 ENHRY, CDR2 SYGVKD. Trimming shortened V by 4 bases and J by 5 bases, and 9 bases separated the two germline ends.

This rearrangement joins TRBV3-1 (or the pseudogene TRBV3-2) to TRBJ1-2, with D possibly TRBD1 on 6 matching bases. The CDR3 loop spans 13 amino acids. Germline lookup yields CDR1 LGHDT and CDR2 YNNKEL (reference sequence). Trimming shortened V by 4 bases and J by 1 base, and 7 bases separated the two germline ends. This CDR3 is CASSRTVNYGYTF. CDR3 bases: TGTGCCAGCAGCCGGACAGTTAACTATGGCTACACCTTC.

The V and J genes are TRBV20-1 and TRBJ1-1; D uncertain. Germline CDR1 is DFQATT and CDR2 is SNEGSKA (reference sequence). Trimming pared 3 bases from V and 1 base from J, leaving 15 bases between. The CDR3 totals 15 residues. The DNA for the CDR3 is TGCAGTGCTAGTATATCTGGGAGAAAGAACACTGAAGCTTTCTTT. As protein: CSASISGRKNTEAFF.

This sequence joins TRBV30 and TRBJ1-6; TRBD1 is a possible D gene (5 bases). Germline V gene lookup returns CDR1 GTSNPN and CDR2 SVGIG (reference sequence). Trimming removed 3 bases at V and 7 bases at J, with 13 bases between. This CDR3 spans 14 amino acids. CDR3 nucleotides: TGTGCCTGGAGGGGGGGGACTACGAATTCACCCCTCCACTTT. It codes for CAWRGGTTNSPLHF. The full variable domain, with the rest looked up from reference TRBV30 and TRBJ1-6, is SQTIHQWPATLVQPVGSPLSLECTVEGTSNPNLYWYRQAAGRGLQLLFYSVGIGQISSEVPQNLSASRPQDRQFILSSKKLLLSDSGFYLCAWRGGTTNSPLHFGNGTRLTVT.